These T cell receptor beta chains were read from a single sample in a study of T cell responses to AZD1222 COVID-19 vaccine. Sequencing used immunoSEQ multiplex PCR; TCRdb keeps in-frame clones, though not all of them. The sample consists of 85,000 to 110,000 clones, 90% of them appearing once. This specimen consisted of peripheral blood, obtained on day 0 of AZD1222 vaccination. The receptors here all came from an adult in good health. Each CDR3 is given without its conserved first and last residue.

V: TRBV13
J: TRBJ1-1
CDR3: ASPWAGRMNTEAF

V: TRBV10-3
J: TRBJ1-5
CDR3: AISESRDGQH

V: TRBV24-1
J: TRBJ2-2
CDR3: ATSDPGAVNTGELF

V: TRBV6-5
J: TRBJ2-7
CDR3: ASSRSGRLYEQY

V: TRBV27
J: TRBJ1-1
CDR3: ASSSRGIAEAF

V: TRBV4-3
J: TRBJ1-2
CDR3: ASSQDVWTGAGYGYT

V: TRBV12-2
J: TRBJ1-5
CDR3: ASRRGSGRWFSNQPQH

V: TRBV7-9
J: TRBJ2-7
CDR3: ASSLVGFPEQY

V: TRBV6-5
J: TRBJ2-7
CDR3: ASSYGDQYEQY

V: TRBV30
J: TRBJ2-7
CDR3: AWSAPGDEQY

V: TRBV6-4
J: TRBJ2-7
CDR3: ASSESSGSYEQY

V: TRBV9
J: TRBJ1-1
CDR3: ASSSRGPDEAF

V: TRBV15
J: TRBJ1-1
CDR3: ATSRGRGAEAF

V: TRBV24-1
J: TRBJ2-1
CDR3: ATSDPGRNEQF

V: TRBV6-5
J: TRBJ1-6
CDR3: ASSRTGNSPLH

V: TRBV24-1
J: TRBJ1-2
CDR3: ATRGVYGYT

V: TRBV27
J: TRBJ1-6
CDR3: ASSPLWGSSYNSPLH

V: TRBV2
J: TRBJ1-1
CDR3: ASTTGLNTEAF

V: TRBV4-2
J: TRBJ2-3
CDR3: ASSQATSGGDTQY

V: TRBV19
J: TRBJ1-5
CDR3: ASSIGGSQPQH

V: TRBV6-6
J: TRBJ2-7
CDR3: ASSYSMNYEQY

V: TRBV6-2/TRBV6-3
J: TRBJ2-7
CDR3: ASSSALVQY

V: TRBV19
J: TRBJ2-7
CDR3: ASRGGGLAGYEQY

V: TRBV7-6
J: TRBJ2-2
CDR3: ASSPLPGANTGELF

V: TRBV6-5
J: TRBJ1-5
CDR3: ASSYRPGNQPQH

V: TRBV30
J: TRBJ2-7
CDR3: AWSPGGAEQY

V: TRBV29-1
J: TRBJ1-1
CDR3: SAGLGNTEAF

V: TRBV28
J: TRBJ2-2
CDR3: ASSYPAARTGELF